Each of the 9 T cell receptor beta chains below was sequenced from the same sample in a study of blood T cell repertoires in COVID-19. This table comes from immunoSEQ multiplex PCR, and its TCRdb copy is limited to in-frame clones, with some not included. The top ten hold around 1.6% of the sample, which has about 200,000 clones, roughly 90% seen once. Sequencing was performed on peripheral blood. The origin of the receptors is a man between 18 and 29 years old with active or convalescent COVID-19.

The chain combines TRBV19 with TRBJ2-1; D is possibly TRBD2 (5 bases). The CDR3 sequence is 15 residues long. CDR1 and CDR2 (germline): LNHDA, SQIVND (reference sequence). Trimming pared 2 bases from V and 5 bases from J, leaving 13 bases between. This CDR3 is CASSIFLPGNNEQFF. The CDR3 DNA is TGTGCCAGTAGTATATTTCTACCGGGAAACAATGAGCAGTTCTTC.

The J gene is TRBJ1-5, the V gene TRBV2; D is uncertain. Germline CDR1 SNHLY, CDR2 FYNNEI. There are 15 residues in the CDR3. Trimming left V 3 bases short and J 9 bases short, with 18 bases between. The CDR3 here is CASSDPLGRLGPQHF. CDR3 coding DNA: TGTGCCAGCAGTGACCCCCTTGGGAGATTAGGGCCCCAGCATTTT.

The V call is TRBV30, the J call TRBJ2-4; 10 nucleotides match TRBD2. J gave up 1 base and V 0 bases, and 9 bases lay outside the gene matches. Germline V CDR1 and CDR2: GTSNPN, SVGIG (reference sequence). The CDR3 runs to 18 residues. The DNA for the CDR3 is TGTGCCTGGAGTGTATGGGATCTACTAGCGGGGGCCAAAAACATTCAGTACTTC. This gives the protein CAWSVWDLLAGAKNIQYF.

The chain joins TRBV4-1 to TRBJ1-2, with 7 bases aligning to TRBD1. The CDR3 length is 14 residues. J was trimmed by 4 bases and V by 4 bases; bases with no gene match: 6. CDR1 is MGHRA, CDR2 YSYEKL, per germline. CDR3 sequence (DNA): TGCGCCAGCAGCCGAGCGACAGGGACCTATGGCTACACCTTC. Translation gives CASSRATGTYGYTF.

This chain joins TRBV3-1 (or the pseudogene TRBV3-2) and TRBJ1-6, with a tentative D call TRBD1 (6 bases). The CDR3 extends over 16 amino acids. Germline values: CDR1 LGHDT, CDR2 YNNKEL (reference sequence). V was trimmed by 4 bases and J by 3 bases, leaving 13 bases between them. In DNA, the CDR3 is TGTGCCAGCAGCCTCCAGGGGTTCAACTATAATTCACCCCTCCACTTT. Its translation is CASSLQGFNYNSPLHF.

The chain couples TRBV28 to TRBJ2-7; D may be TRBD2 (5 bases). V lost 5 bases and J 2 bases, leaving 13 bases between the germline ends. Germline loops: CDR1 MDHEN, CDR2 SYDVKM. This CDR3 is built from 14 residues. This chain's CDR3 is CASSLWTGTYEQYF. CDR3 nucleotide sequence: TGTGCCAGCAGTCTTTGGACGGGAACCTACGAGCAGTACTTC.

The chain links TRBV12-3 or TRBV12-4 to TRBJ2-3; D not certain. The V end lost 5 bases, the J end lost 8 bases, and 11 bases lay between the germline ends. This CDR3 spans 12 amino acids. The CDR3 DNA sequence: TGTGCCAGCAGTCCTAGTTTAACTACGCAGTATTTT. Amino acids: CASSPSLTTQYF.

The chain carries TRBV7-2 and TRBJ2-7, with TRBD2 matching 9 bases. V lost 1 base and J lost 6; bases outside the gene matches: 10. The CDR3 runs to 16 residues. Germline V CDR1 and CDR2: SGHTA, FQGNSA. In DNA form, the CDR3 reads TGTGCCAGCAGCTTAGAGTCGCTAGCGGGATACGCCGAGCAGTACTTC. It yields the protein CASSLESLAGYAEQYF.

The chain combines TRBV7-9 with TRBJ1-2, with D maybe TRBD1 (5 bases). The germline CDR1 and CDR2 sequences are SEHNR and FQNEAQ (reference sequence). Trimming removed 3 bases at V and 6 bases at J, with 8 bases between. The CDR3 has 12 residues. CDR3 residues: CASSFGGDGYTF. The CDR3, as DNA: TGTGCCAGCAGCTTCGGGGGGGATGGCTACACCTTC.